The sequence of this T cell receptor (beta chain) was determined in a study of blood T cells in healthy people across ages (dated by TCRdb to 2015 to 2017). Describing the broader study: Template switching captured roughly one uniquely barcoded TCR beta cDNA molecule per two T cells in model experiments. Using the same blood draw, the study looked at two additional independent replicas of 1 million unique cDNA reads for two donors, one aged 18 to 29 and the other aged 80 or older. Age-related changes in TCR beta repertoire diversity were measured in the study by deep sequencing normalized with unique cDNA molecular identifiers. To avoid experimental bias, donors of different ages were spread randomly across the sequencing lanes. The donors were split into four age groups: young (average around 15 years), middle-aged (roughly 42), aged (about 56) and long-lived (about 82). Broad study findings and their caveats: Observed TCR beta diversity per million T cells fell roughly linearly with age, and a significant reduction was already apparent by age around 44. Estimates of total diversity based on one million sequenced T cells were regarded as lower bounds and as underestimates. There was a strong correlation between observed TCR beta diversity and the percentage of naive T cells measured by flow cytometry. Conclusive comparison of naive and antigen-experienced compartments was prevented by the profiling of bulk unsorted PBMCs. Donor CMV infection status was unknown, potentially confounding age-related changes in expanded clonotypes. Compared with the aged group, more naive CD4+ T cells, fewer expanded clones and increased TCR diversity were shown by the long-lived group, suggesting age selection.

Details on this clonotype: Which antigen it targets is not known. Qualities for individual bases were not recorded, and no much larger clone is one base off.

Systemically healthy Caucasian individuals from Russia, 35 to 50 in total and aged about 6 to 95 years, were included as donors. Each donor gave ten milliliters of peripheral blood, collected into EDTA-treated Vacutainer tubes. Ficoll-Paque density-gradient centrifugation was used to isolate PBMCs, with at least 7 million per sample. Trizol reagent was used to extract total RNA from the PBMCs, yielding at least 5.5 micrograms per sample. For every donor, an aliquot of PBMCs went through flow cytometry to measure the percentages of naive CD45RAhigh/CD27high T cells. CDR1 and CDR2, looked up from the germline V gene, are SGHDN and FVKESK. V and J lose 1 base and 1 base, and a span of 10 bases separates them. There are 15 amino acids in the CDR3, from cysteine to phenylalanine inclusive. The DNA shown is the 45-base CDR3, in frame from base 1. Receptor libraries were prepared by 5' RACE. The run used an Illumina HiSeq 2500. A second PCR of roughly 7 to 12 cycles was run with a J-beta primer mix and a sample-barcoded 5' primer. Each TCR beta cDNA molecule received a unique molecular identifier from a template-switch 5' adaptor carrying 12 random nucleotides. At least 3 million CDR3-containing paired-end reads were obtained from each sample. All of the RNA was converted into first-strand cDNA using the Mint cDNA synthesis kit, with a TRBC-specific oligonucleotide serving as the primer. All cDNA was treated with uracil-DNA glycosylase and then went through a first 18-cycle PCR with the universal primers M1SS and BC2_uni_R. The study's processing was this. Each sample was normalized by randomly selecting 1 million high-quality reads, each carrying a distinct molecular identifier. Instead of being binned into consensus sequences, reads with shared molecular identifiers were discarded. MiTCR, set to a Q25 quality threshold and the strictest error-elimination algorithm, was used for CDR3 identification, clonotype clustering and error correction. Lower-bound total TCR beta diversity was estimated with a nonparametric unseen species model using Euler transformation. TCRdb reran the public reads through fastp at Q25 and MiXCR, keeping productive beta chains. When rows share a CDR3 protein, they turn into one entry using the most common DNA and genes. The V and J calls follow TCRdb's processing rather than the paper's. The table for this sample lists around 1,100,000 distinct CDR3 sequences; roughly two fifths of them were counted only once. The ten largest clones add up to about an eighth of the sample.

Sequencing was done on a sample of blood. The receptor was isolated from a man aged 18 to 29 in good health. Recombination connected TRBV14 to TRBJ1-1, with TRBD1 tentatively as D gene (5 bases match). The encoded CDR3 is CASSQGGRANTEAFF. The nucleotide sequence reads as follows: TGTGCCAGCAGCCAAGGGGGCAGGGCGAACACTGAAGCTTTCTTT.